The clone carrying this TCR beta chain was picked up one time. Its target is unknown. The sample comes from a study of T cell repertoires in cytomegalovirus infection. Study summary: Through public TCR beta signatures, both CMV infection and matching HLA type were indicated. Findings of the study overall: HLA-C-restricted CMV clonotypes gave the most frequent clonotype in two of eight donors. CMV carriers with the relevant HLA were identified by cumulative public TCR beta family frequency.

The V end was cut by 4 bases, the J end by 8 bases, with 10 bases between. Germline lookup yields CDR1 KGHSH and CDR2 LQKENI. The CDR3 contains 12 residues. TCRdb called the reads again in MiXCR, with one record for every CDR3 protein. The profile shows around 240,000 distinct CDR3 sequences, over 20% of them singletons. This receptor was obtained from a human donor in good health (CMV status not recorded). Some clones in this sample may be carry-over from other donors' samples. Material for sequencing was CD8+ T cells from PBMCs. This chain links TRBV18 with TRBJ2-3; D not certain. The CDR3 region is CASSQLARTQYF. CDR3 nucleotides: TGTGCCAGCTCACAATTAGCACGTACGCAGTATTTT. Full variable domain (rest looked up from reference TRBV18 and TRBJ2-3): NAGVMQNPRHLVRRRGQEARLRCSPMKGHSHVYWYRQLPEEGLKFMVYLQKENIIDESGMPKERFSAEFPKEGPSILRIQQVVRGDSAAYFCASSQLARTQYFGPGTRLTVL.